This entry features one T cell receptor (beta chain) sequence. As yet, its antigen is unknown. This likely comes from a read error, as the CDR3 has no conserved phenylalanine or tryptophan at its end. These data originate in a study of T cell repertoires in cytomegalovirus infection. Overall study context: CMV epitopes used comprised recently identified HLA-C-restricted ones and well-studied HLA-B-restricted ones. Indications came from public TCR beta signatures; they pointed to CMV infection and to a matching HLA type.

The study's findings and limits: HLA-C-restricted CMV clonotypes gave the most frequent clonotype in two of eight donors. Carriers of CMV plus the relevant HLA were identified by cumulative public TCR beta family frequency.

MiXCR, applied by TCRdb to the reads, yields one record per CDR3 protein. There are roughly 990,000 distinct CDR3 sequences in the sample; 30% to 40% occur only once, and around an eighth lies in the top ten. This CDR3 comprises 12 residues. The V gene lost 4 bases and the J gene lost 10 bases, with 11 bases spanning the gap. This TCR was sampled from a human donor in good health (CMV status not recorded). Some clones in this sample may be carry-over from other donors' samples. Sequenced material: cultured CD8+ T cells from PBMCs, taken from culture after CMV antigen stimulation. The chain recombines TRBV12-3 or TRBV12-4 with TRBJ2-1; D not certain. The CDR3 DNA sequence: TGTGCCAGCAGTTCCCCGTTCCCGGAGCAGTTCCTC. This translates into CASSSPFPEQFL.